The 31 T cell receptor beta chains presented below share a single source sample, sequenced in a study of blood T cell repertoires in COVID-19. Here immunoSEQ multiplex PCR was the method, and the copy in TCRdb shows in-frame clones only, minus some. The sample contains about 330,000 clones, 88% of which appear only once. The sample taken for sequencing was peripheral blood. The receptors were gathered from a woman in her forties or fifties with active or convalescent COVID-19.

V gene TRBV7-9 combines with J gene TRBJ1-2, with TRBD1 as a possible D gene (6 bases). V gave up 1 base and J gave up 6 bases, with 12 bases separating them. CDR3 length: 14 residues. Per germline, CDR1 SEHNR and CDR2 FQNEAQ (reference sequence). The CDR3: CASSLGTGRDGYTF. In DNA, the CDR3 is TGTGCCAGCAGCTTAGGTACAGGGCGCGATGGCTACACCTTC.

V and J are TRBV7-2 and TRBJ2-5; 8 bases align to TRBD1. The CDR3 sequence is 15 residues long. Germline CDR1 is SGHTA and CDR2 is FQGNSA. V dropped 4 bases and J dropped 5; count of bases not matched to a gene: 9. Here the CDR3 reads CASSWGTGALETQYF. CDR3 DNA: TGTGCCAGCAGCTGGGGGACAGGTGCCTTGGAGACCCAGTACTTC.

The chain uses TRBV19 and TRBJ1-2; no clear D gene. V lost 3 bases and J 3 bases, leaving 11 bases between the germline ends. The V gene's germline CDR1 is LNHDA and CDR2 SQIVND (reference sequence). There are 14 residues in the CDR3. CDR3 nucleotide sequence: TGTGCCAGTAGTATGCGTGCGGGTGACTATGGCTACACCTTC. This translates into CASSMRAGDYGYTF.

The DNA of the CDR3 is TGCGCCAGCAGCCTGGGGGGGGACACTGAAGCTTTCTTT. Its protein product is CASSLGGDTEAFF. V gene TRBV4-3 combines with J gene TRBJ1-1, with a tentative D call TRBD1 (5 bases). Germline CDR1 LGHNA, CDR2 YSLEER. This CDR3 region has 13 residues. V lost 4 bases and J lost 3, with 9 bases in between.

The chain uses TRBV19 and TRBJ1-5; D is ambiguous. In germline, CDR1 is LNHDA, CDR2 SQIVND (reference sequence). With 4 bases removed from V and 0 bases from J, the gap between germline ends came to 16 bases. The CDR3 extends over 17 amino acids. This chain's CDR3 is CASSNDYFVHSNQPQHF. The CDR3 DNA follows: TGTGCCAGTAGTAATGACTACTTCGTCCATAGCAATCAGCCCCAGCATTTT.

The DNA of the CDR3 is TGTGCCAGCAGCAGCGCAGGGGGAAATTCACCCCTCCACTTT. Translated: CASSSAGGNSPLHF. The chain recombines TRBV16 with TRBJ1-6, with 7 bases fitting TRBD1. Germline V gives CDR1 KGHSY, CDR2 FQNENV. The V gene end was trimmed by 5 bases and the J gene end by 7 bases; junction bases not matched to a gene: 5. The CDR3 spans 14 residues.

The rearrangement links TRBV7-9 to TRBJ1-5, with D possibly being TRBD1 (5 bases). Germline CDR1 is SEHNR and CDR2 is FQNEAQ (reference sequence). The CDR3 extends over 13 amino acids. Trimming removed 3 bases from V and 7 bases from J, with 10 bases in between. As DNA, the CDR3 is TGTGCCAGCAGCTTCCAGGGAGGCCAGCCCCAGCATTTT. This translates into CASSFQGGQPQHF.

The genes are TRBV18 and TRBJ1-1; D is unresolved. V lost 1 base, J lost 1 base, and 7 bases lay in between. This CDR3 region has 14 residues. Germline assignment: CDR1 KGHSH and CDR2 LQKENI. This CDR3 is CASSPRSGNTEAFF. CDR3 coding DNA: TGTGCCAGCTCACCACGTTCCGGGAACACTGAAGCTTTCTTT.

The rearrangement uses TRBV28 and TRBJ1-1; D gene ambiguous. Trimming removed 4 bases from V and 1 base from J, with 10 bases in between. Germline V gene data show CDR1 as MDHEN and CDR2 as SYDVKM. The CDR3 runs to 14 residues. The CDR3 DNA is TGTGCCAGCAGTTCTACAGTACCGAACACTGAAGCTTTCTTT. Protein sequence: CASSSTVPNTEAFF. Supplemented by reference TRBV28 and TRBJ1-1, the full variable domain reads DVKVTQSSRYLVKRTGEKVFLECVQDMDHENMFWYRQDPGLGLRLIYFSYDVKMKEKGDIPEGYSVSREKKERFSLILESASTNQTSMYLCASSSTVPNTEAFFGQGTRLTVV.

The chain is built from TRBV5-4 and TRBJ2-3; 8 nucleotides line up with TRBD2. Germline V gene lookup returns CDR1 SGHNT and CDR2 YYREEE (reference sequence). With 3 bases clipped from V and 5 bases from J, the junction kept 2 bases outside the gene matches. The CDR3 runs 13 residues. CDR3 coding DNA: TGTGCCAGCAGCTCCCGGGGGGGAGATACGCAGTATTTT. This codes for CASSSRGGDTQYF.

This clone was recorded a few times. V usage is TRBV21-1 and J usage is TRBJ2-5; no check of the table's D call, TRBD1, against the DNA was made. TRBV21-1 is a known pseudogene. CDR3 length: 13 residues. This CDR3 is CASNGQNQETQYF. In nucleotides, the CDR3 is TGTGCCAGCAACGGACAGAACCAAGAGACCCAGTACTTC.

This clone was seen once. The chain combines TRBV6-5 with TRBJ1-2; 7 nucleotides line up with TRBD1. Germline CDR1 is MNHEY and CDR2 is SVGAGI. The CDR3 spans 15 residues. V was pared by 6 bases and J by 2 bases, with 9 bases of the junction left unmatched. The CDR3 loop is CASRDERQGNYGYTF. In DNA form, the CDR3 reads TGTGCCAGCAGGGACGAGAGACAGGGAAACTATGGCTACACCTTC.

The V and J genes are TRBV6-5 and TRBJ1-4; D remains unclear. The CDR3 runs to 15 residues. V was cut by 5 bases and J by 8 bases, with 18 bases left in between. Germline V gene sequence: CDR1 MNHEY, CDR2 SVGAGI. The CDR3 coding sequence is TGTGCCAGCAGTCTACAAAGGCCCCGGAGCGAAAAACTGTTTTTT. Translating gives CASSLQRPRSEKLFF.

The chain carries TRBV5-8 and TRBJ1-1; perhaps TRBD1 as D (6 bases). The CDR3 length is 14 residues. V shed 0 bases and J shed 5 bases, with 11 bases lying between them. Germline CDR1 SGHTS, CDR2 YDEGEE. In DNA, the CDR3 is TGTGCCAGCAGCTTGGACAGGGTGGGAACTGAAGCTTTCTTT. The encoded protein is CASSLDRVGTEAFF.

Here the CDR3 DNA reads TGTGCCAGCAGCTGGGTCGGGGGAACGCAGTATTTT. This codes for CASSWVGGTQYF. The chain uses TRBV7-2 and TRBJ2-3; D may be TRBD2 (6 bases). Trimming shortened V by 4 bases and J by 9 bases, and 11 bases separated the two germline ends. The CDR3 covers 12 residues. The germline V gene encodes CDR1 SGHTA and CDR2 FQGNSA.

As concerns this clone: Mismatch with germline at one junction end may stem from a read error. In DNA, the CDR3 is TGCGCCAGCAGCTTGGCCGGGGGGATCTCCCACAATGAGCAGTTCTTC. This sequence encodes CASSLAGGISHNEQFF. This chain uses TRBV5-1 with TRBJ2-1; 7 nucleotides match TRBD2. The CDR3 totals 16 residues. Germline-derived CDR1 and CDR2 are SGHRS and YFSETQ.

This clone has just one count. The chain has TRBV27 and TRBJ2-3; maybe TRBD1 (5 bases). CDR3 length: 15 amino acids. Trimming removed 1 base at V and 6 bases at J, with 14 bases between. From germline, CDR1 is MNHEY and CDR2 SMNVEV (reference sequence). The CDR3 bases are TGTGCCAGCAGTTTATTCGCAGGGAACGTGGATACGCAGTATTTT. Translated, it gives CASSLFAGNVDTQYF.

This chain joins TRBV7-2 and TRBJ2-7, with 9 nucleotides matching TRBD2. With V trimmed by 5 bases and J by 12 bases, 11 bases remained unmatched. The germline gives CDR1 SGHTA, CDR2 FQGNSA. The CDR3 loop spans 13 amino acids. CDR3 region: CASSQSNSGGRYF. CDR3 nucleotide sequence: TGTGCCAGCAGCCAATCTAATAGCGGGGGCCGGTACTTC.

This CDR3 is CASSAGLGGTGELFF. The CDR3 DNA follows: TGTGCCAGCAGCGCGGGACTAGGGGGCACCGGGGAGCTGTTTTTT. The chain employs TRBV7-2 and TRBJ2-2; 8 nucleotides agree with TRBD2. Germline V gene lookup returns CDR1 SGHTA and CDR2 FQGNSA. Germline trimming cut 5 bases from V and 4 bases from J; bases unmatched to any gene: 6. The length of the CDR3 is 15 residues.

This chain joins TRBV5-1 and TRBJ1-1; D unresolved. V lost 4 bases, J lost 1 base, and 11 bases lay in between. The CDR3 is made up of 14 amino acids. In germline, CDR1 is SGHRS, CDR2 YFSETQ. The CDR3 protein is CASSRNVGNTEAFF. CDR3 coding DNA: TGCGCCAGCAGCCGAAACGTCGGGAACACTGAAGCTTTCTTT.

This clone was detected ten times or more. This chain links TRBV30 with TRBJ1-5; possible D gene TRBD1, 5 bases. V shed 0 bases and J shed 5 bases, with 17 bases lying between them. Germline V CDR1 and CDR2: GTSNPN, SVGIG (reference sequence). The CDR3 extends over 16 amino acids. This chain's CDR3 is CAWSVGQGGLYQPQHF. CDR3 in DNA: TGTGCCTGGAGTGTAGGTCAGGGAGGATTATATCAGCCCCAGCATTTT.

The CDR3 nucleotides are TGTGCCAGCAGCGCACGGACTAGCGGGAGAACAGACGAGCAGTACTTC. Translation: CASSARTSGRTDEQYF. This rearrangement joins TRBV7-8 to TRBJ2-7; 13 positions agree with TRBD2. Germline V gene lookup returns CDR1 SGHVS and CDR2 FQNEAQ. J gave up 5 bases and V 5 bases, and 9 bases lay outside the gene matches. CDR3 length: 16 residues.

Notes on this clone: At one boundary the junction diverges from the germline segment, which might be a read error. The chain is built from TRBV12-3 or TRBV12-4 and TRBJ1-2, with 8 positions matching TRBD1. The CDR3 covers 11 residues. The CDR3 sequence is CASSLSGQENF. The CDR3 DNA reads as TGTGCCAGCAGTTTATCGGGACAGGAAAACTTC.

The chain joins TRBV6-5 to TRBJ2-6; 7 bases match TRBD1. The ends lost 5 bases at V and 1 base at J; junction bases unmatched: 2. In germline, CDR1 is MNHEY, CDR2 SVGAGI. The CDR3 has 15 amino acids. CDR3 loop: CASSPTGSGANVLTF. CDR3 sequence (DNA): TGTGCCAGCAGTCCGACAGGGTCTGGGGCCAACGTCCTGACTTTC.

This rearrangement joins TRBV9 to TRBJ1-1; 7 bases line up with TRBD1. Germline trimming cut 3 bases from V and 6 bases from J; bases unmatched to any gene: 8. Germline CDR1 SGDLS, CDR2 YYNGEE. CDR3 length: 14 amino acids. This CDR3 reads CASSAPGGTAEAFF. CDR3 DNA: TGTGCCAGCAGCGCCCCCGGAGGGACAGCTGAAGCTTTCTTT.

V is TRBV18 and J is TRBJ1-2; the match to TRBD1 covers 9 bases. Per the germline V gene, CDR1 is KGHSH and CDR2 is LQKENI. The V gene end was trimmed by 2 bases and the J gene end by 10 bases; junction bases not matched to a gene: 5. The CDR3 totals 13 residues. This chain's CDR3 is CASSPGTGIDYTF. CDR3 bases: TGTGCCAGCTCACCAGGGACAGGGATAGACTACACCTTC.

The gene calls are TRBV5-1 and TRBJ1-1; 8 nucleotides align to TRBD1. The germline V gene encodes CDR1 SGHRS and CDR2 YFSETQ. V dropped 4 bases and J dropped 1; count of bases not matched to a gene: 3. CDR3 length: 14 amino acids. CDR3 nucleotides: TGCGCCAGCAGCAGGACAGGGCAGAACACTGAAGCTTTCTTT. Protein: CASSRTGQNTEAFF.

The V call is TRBV28, the J call TRBJ1-1, with D unresolved. Germline CDR1 reads MDHEN; CDR2 reads SYDVKM. Trimming left V 2 bases short and J 4 bases short, with 11 bases between. This CDR3 is built from 14 residues. CDR3: CASSLRGFGTEAFF. DNA of the CDR3: TGTGCCAGCAGTTTACGGGGATTTGGCACTGAAGCTTTCTTT.

The chain carries TRBV10-3 and TRBJ1-1; 8 nucleotides agree with TRBD1. The CDR3 runs to 18 residues. Germline V gene data show CDR1 as ENHRY and CDR2 as SYGVKD. The junction had 14 bases not matched to a gene; V was cut back by 4 bases and J by 1 base. The CDR3 nucleotides are TGTGCCATCAGTGCGGGTCAGGGGGCTGTCGGGGAGAACACTGAAGCTTTCTTT. It specifies CAISAGQGAVGENTEAFF.

This chain links TRBV12-3 or TRBV12-4 with TRBJ2-7; unclear D gene. The CDR3 extends over 13 amino acids. Trimming took off 8 bases at V and 5 bases at J, with 16 bases between the two ends. The CDR3 DNA is TGTGCCAGCTCGGCGAGGAGAGTTAACGAGCAGTACTTC. As protein: CASSARRVNEQYF.

This chain joins TRBV10-3 and TRBJ1-6; TRBD1 matches 10 bases. The CDR3 runs 15 residues. Germline values: CDR1 ENHRY, CDR2 SYGVKD. V lost 6 bases, J lost 4 bases, and 3 bases stayed unmatched. For the CDR3, the DNA is TGTGCCATCAGGGGGACAGGGGTTTATAATTCACCCCTCCACTTT. Its protein product is CAIRGTGVYNSPLHF.